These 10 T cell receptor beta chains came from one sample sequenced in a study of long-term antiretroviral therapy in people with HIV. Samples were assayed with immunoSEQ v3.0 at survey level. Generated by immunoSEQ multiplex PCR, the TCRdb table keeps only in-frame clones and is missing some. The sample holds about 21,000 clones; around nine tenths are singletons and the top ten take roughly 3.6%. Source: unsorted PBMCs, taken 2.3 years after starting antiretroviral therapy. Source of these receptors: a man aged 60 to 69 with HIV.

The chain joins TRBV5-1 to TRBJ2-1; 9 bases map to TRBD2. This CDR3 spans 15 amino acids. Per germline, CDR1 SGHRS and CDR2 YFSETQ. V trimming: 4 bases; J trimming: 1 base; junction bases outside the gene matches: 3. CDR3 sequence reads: CASSGGRGSYNEQFF. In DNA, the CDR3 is TGCGCCAGCAGCGGCGGGAGGGGATCCTACAATGAGCAGTTCTTC.

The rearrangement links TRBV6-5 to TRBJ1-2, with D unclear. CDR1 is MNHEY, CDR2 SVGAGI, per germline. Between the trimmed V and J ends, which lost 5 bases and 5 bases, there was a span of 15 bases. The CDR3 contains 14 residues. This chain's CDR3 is CASSPLGSQYGYTF. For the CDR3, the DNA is TGTGCCAGCAGTCCCCTCGGATCGCAGTATGGCTACACCTTC.

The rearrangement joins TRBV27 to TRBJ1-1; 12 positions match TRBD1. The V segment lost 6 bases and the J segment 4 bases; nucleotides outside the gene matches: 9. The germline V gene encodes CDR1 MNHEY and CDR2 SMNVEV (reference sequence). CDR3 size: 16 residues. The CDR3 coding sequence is TGTGCCAGCAGCGCCGGGACAGGGGGCCCAGCCACTGAAGCTTTCTTT. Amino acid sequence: CASSAGTGGPATEAFF.

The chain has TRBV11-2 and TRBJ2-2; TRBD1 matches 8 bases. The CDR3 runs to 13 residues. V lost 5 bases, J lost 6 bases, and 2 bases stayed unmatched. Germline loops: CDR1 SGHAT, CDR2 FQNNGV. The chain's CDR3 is CASSTGGPGELFF. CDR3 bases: TGTGCCAGCAGCACAGGGGGGCCCGGGGAGCTGTTTTTT.

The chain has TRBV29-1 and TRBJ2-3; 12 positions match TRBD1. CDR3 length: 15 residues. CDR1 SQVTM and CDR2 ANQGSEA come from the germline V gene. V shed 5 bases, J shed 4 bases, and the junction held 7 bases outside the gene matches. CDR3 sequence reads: CSVSGTGGRADTQYF. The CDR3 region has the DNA TGCAGCGTTAGCGGGACAGGGGGCCGGGCAGATACGCAGTATTTT.

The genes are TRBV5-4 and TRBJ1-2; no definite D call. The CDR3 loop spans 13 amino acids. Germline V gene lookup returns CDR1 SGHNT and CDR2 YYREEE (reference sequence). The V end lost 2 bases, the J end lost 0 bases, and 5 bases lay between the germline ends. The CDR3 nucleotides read TGTGCCAGCAGCTTTTCGTCTAACTATGGCTACACCTTC. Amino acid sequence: CASSFSSNYGYTF.

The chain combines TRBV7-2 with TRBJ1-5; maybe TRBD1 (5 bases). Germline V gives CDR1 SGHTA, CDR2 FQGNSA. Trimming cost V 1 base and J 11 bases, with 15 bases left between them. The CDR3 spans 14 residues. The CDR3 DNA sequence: TGTGCCAGCAGCTTAGAGGGCAGGGCATTTGCCCAGCATTTT. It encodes CASSLEGRAFAQHF.

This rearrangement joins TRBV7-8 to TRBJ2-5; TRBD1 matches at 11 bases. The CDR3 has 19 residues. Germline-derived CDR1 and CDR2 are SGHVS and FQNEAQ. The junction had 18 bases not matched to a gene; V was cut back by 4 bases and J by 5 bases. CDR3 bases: TGTGCCAGCAGCTCAAGTTCCGGGACAGGGGGAAGAATGGGGGAGACCCAGTACTTC. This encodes CASSSSSGTGGRMGETQYF.

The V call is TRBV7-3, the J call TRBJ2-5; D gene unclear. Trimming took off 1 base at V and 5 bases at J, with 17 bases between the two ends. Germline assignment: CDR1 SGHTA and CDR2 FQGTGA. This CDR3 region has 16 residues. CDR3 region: CASSLNSGGPVETQYF. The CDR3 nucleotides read TGTGCCAGCAGCTTAAATTCCGGCGGTCCCGTGGAGACCCAGTACTTC.

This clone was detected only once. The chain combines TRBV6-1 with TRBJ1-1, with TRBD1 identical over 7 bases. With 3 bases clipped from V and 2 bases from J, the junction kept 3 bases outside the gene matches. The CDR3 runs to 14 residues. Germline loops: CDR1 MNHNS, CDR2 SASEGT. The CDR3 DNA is TGTGCCAGCAGTGACAACAGGGGCAACACTGAAGCTTTCTTT. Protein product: CASSDNRGNTEAFF.